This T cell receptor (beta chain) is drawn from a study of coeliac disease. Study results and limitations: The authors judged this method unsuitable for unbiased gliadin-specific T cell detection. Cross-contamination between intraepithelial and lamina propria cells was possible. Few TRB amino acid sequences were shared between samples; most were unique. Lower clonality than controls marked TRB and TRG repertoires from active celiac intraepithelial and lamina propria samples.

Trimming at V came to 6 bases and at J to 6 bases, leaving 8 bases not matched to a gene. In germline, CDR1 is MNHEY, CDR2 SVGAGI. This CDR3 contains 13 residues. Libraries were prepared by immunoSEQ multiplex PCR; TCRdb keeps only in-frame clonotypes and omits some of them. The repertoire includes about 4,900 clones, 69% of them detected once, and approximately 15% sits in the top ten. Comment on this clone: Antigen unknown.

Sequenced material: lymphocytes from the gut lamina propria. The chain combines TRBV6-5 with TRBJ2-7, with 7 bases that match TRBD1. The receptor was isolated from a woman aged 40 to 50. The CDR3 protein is CASSPTDRSEQYF. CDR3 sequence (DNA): TGTGCCAGCAGCCCAACGGACAGGTCCGAGCAGTACTTC.